This is a list of T cell receptor beta chains from one sample in a study of blood T cell repertoires in COVID-19. TCRdb's copy holds only in-frame clones and misses some; the assay was immunoSEQ multiplex PCR. The top ten hold 20% to 25% of the sample, which has approximately 130,000 clones, about 77% seen once. Source material: peripheral blood. Receptor source: an elderly man with acute or convalescent COVID-19. The CDR3 runs from the conserved cysteine through the conserved F or W. D genes are given only for firm matches. Some rows have no size entry. The others give once, few or many, or a class for an expanded clone.

D gene,V gene,clone size,J gene,CDR3 DNA,CDR3 protein
TRBD1,TRBV24-1,.,TRBJ1-3,TGTGCCACCAGTCCAGGGGGCTCTGGAAACACCATATATTTT,CATSPGGSGNTIYF
TRBD1,TRBV11-2,.,TRBJ1-1,TGTGCCAGCAGCCCCCGGACAGGTTGGAACACTGAAGCTTTCTTT,CASSPRTGWNTEAFF
TRBD1,TRBV3-1/TRBV3-2,.,TRBJ2-5,TGTGCCAGCAGCCTTGGGACAGCTGAGACCCAGTACTTC,CASSLGTAETQYF
.,TRBV30,.,TRBJ2-7,TGTGCCATCGACAGCCCCTACGAGCAGTACTTC,CAIDSPYEQYF
.,TRBV6-1,.,TRBJ1-3,TGTGCCAGCAGTGAAGGGGCCGGAAACACCATATATTTT,CASSEGAGNTIYF
.,TRBV25-1,.,TRBJ1-4,TGTGCCAGCAGTGAAGGGCTAAAACTGTTTTTT,CASSEGLKLFF
TRBD1,TRBV27,.,TRBJ1-5,TGTGCCAGCAGTTTATCTGGGCAGGGGGTCAATCAGCCCCAGCATTTT,CASSLSGQGVNQPQHF
.,TRBV18,.,TRBJ2-1,TGTGCCAGCTCAAGAAAGGGAGAGGGTGAGCAGTTCTTC,CASSRKGEGEQFF
TRBD1,TRBV7-3,.,TRBJ2-2,TGTGCCAGCAGCACGACAGGGGGAACCGGGGAGCTGTTTTTT,CASSTTGGTGELFF
.,TRBV19,.,TRBJ1-6,TGTGCCAGTAGTATCGTACAGGGTGGGAATTCACCCCTCCACTTT,CASSIVQGGNSPLHF
TRBD2,TRBV28,once,TRBJ2-7,TGTGCCAGCACCAGACCTAGCGGCGACTACGAGCAGTACTTC,CASTRPSGDYEQYF
TRBD1,TRBV3-1/TRBV3-2,once,TRBJ1-1,TGTGCCAGCAGCCAACGCCAAGGACAGGGGGCGAACACTGAAGCTTTCTTT,CASSQRQGQGANTEAFF
.,TRBV19,.,TRBJ1-5,TGTGCCAGTAGTAAGAGCCGCGGGGGGCTTGGGGTACAGCCCCAGCATTTT,CASSKSRGGLGVQPQHF
.,TRBV29-1,.,TRBJ2-1,TGCAGCGTCATACGGATAAAGGGGAATGAGCAGTTCTTC,CSVIRIKGNEQFF
TRBD1,TRBV11-2,.,TRBJ2-7,TGTGCCAGCAGCTTAACCAATACAGGGGGCGAGCAGTACTTC,CASSLTNTGGEQYF
.,TRBV5-4,.,TRBJ2-3,TGTGCCAGCAGCTTGGCCGGGACACAACCGTATTTT,CASSLAGTQPYF
TRBD1,TRBV5-1,.,TRBJ2-1,TGCGCCAGCACCTCTGGGGACAGGGGTATCAATGAGCAGTTCTTC,CASTSGDRGINEQFF
.,TRBV14,.,TRBJ2-3,TGTGCCAGCAGCCAAGTGAAGCAAACAGGGCCAGATACGCAGTATTTT,CASSQVKQTGPDTQYF
TRBD1,TRBV27,few,TRBJ1-6,TGTGCCAGCAGTCTTGGACAGGACGTACGAGGCTCACCCCTCCACTTT,CASSLGQDVRGSPLHF
TRBD2,TRBV15,.,TRBJ2-2,TGTGCCACCAGCAGAGATTTACGGCTAGCGGGAACGAACACCGGGGAGCTGTTTTTT,CATSRDLRLAGTNTGELFF
.,TRBV6-4,.,TRBJ1-1,TGTGCCAGCAGTGAATATGGCACGAACACTGAAGCTTTCTTT,CASSEYGTNTEAFF
TRBD1,TRBV7-9,.,TRBJ2-1,TGTGCCAGCAGCTTATTAACAGGGGGCGCCGTCAATGAGCAGTTCTTC,CASSLLTGGAVNEQFF
TRBD1,TRBV6-2/TRBV6-3,.,TRBJ1-2,TGTGCCAGCAGTTACCCGGGACAGGCCAAGGGTGGCTACACCTTC,CASSYPGQAKGGYTF
.,TRBV7-8,.,TRBJ1-1,TGTGCCAGCAGCCTCTCCCTTACACTGGAGAGTGAAGCTTTCTTT,CASSLSLTLESEAFF
TRBD1,TRBV11-2,few,TRBJ1-5,TGTGCCAGCAGCTTAGAAGGGACAGGGGGTCAGCCCCAGCATTTT,CASSLEGTGGQPQHF
TRBD1,TRBV7-8,few,TRBJ1-2,TGTGCCAGCAGCTTGATCCGACAGGGGGGTAACTATGGCTACACCTTC,CASSLIRQGGNYGYTF
TRBD1,TRBV9,.,TRBJ2-3,TGTGCCAGCAGCGGGACAGGGGGCTCGGGTACGCAGTATTTT,CASSGTGGSGTQYF
.,TRBV5-1,.,TRBJ2-2,TGCGCCAGCAGCTTGGGCGGCCATATCGGGGTCACCGGGGAGCTGTTTTTT,CASSLGGHIGVTGELFF
.,TRBV30,.,TRBJ1-2,TGTGCCTGGACCCCCCTAATGTATGGCTACACCTTC,CAWTPLMYGYTF
TRBD1,TRBV5-4,.,TRBJ2-1,TGTGCCAGCAGCAACGGGACAGGGCCTTACAATGAGCAGTTCTTC,CASSNGTGPYNEQFF
.,TRBV3-1/TRBV3-2,.,TRBJ1-2,TGTGCCAGCGGCCCCTCAAGGAGGGCGTATGGCTACACCTTC,CASGPSRRAYGYTF
.,TRBV6-2/TRBV6-3,.,TRBJ2-2,TGTGCCAGCAGTTCAGAGGGAGACACCGGGGAGCTGTTTTTT,CASSSEGDTGELFF
TRBD2,TRBV11-2,.,TRBJ2-1,TGTGCCAGCAGCTTAGCACTAGCGGGGGCTAATGAGCAGTTCTTC,CASSLALAGANEQFF
.,TRBV2,many,TRBJ2-3,TGTGCCAGCAGTGAGCGGTCGGGAGATAATACGCAGTATTTT,CASSERSGDNTQYF
.,TRBV30,few,TRBJ1-2,TGTGCCTGGAGTGAAGGAGGGAGCGGCTACACCTTC,CAWSEGGSGYTF
.,TRBV4-3,.,TRBJ1-3,TGCGCCAGCAGCCAAGATCACAAGGCGGCCTCTGGAAACACCATATATTTT,CASSQDHKAASGNTIYF
TRBD2,TRBV5-5,once,TRBJ2-7,TGTGCCAGCAGCTTGACCGGGACTAGCTCCTACGAGCAGTACTTC,CASSLTGTSSYEQYF
.,TRBV4-2,few,TRBJ1-4,TGTGCCAGCAGCCGTGGAGGAACGAATGAAAAACTGTTTTTT,CASSRGGTNEKLFF
.,TRBV6-5,.,TRBJ2-2,TGTGCCAGCACCGTGGACTTAACCGGGGAGCTGTTTTTT,CASTVDLTGELFF
TRBD1,TRBV10-1,.,TRBJ1-1,TGCGCCAGCAGTGCCGACAGGGGGCGCGACACTGAAGCTTTCTTT,CASSADRGRDTEAFF
.,TRBV18,.,TRBJ1-3,TGTGCCAGCTCACCCGTCTCTGGAAACACCATATATTTT,CASSPVSGNTIYF
.,TRBV6-2/TRBV6-3,few,TRBJ1-2,TGTGCCAGCAGTTACTCTGAGGGCACCTATGGCTACACCTTC,CASSYSEGTYGYTF
TRBD1,TRBV19,once,TRBJ2-1,TGTGCCAGTAGTAAGACAGGGAGCTCCTACAATGAGCAGTTCTTC,CASSKTGSSYNEQFF